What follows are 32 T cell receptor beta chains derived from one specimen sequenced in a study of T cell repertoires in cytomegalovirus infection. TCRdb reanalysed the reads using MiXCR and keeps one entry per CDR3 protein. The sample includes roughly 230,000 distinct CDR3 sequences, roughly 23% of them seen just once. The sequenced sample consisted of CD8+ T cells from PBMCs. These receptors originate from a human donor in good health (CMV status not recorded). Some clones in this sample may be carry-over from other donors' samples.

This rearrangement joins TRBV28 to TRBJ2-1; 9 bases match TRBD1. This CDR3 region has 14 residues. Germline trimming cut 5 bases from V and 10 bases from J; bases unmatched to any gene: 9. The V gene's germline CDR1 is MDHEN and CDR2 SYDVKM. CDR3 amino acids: CASSDDRGVSEQFF. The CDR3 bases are TGTGCCAGCAGTGATGACAGGGGGGTTTCGGAGCAGTTCTTC.

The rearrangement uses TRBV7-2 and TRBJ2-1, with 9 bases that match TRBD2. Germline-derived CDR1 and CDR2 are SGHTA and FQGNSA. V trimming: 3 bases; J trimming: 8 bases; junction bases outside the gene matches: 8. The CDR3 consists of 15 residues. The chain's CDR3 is CASSLRGGLFYEQFF. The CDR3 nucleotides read TGTGCCAGCAGCTTGCGGGGGGGCCTGTTCTATGAGCAGTTCTTC.

In DNA form, the CDR3 reads TGCAGTGCTAGAGATATAAGGACCGACTGGAACACTGAAGCTTTCTTT. This gives the protein CSARDIRTDWNTEAFF. The V call is TRBV20-1, the J call TRBJ1-1; no clear D gene. The germline V gene encodes CDR1 DFQATT and CDR2 SNEGSKA (reference sequence). The CDR3 extends over 16 amino acids. V lost 0 bases and J 1 base, leaving 15 bases between the germline ends.

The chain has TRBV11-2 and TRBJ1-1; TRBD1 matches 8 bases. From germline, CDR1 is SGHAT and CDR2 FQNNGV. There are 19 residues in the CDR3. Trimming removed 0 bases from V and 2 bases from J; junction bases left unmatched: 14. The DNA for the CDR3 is TGTGCCAGCAGCTTAGATCGTGGGTTCAAACAGGGGGAAAACACTGAAGCTTTCTTT. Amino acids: CASSLDRGFKQGENTEAFF.

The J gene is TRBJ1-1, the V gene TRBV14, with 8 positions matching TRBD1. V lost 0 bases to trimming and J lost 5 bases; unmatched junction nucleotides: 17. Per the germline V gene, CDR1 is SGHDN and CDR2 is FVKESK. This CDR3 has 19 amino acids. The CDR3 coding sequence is TGTGCCAGCAGCCAAGATCTTATGGACAGGGACCCTTTTTGGACTGAAGCTTTCTTT. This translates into CASSQDLMDRDPFWTEAFF.

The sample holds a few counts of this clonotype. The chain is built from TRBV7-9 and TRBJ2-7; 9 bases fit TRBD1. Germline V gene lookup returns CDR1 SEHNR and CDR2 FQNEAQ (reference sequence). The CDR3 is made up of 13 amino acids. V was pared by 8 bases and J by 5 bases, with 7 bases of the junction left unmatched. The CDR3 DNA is TGTGCCAGCGTGGGACAGGGTAAACACGAGCAGTACTTC. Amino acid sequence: CASVGQGKHEQYF.

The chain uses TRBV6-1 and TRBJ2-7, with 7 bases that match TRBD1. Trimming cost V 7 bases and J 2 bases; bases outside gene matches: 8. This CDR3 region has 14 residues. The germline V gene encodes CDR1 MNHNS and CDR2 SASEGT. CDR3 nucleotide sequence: TGTGCCAGCACTCAGTGGGACAGCGCCTACGAGCAGTACTTC. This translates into CASTQWDSAYEQYF.

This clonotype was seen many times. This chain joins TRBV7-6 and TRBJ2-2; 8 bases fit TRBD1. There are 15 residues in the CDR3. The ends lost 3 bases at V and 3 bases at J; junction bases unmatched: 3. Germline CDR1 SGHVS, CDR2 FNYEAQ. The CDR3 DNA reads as TGTGCCAGCAGCTTGACAGGGGAGGACACCGGGGAGCTGTTTTTT. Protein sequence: CASSLTGEDTGELFF.

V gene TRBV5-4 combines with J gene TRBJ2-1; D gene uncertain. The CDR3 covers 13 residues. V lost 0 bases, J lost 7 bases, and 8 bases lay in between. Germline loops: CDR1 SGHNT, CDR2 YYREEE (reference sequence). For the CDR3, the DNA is TGTGCCAGCAGCTTGGTAGAAGATAATGAGCAGTTCTTC. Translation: CASSLVEDNEQFF. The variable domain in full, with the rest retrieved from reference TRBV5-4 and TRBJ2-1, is ETGVTQSPTHLIKTRGQQVTLRCSSQSGHNTVSWYQQALGQGPQFIFQYYREEENGRGNFPPRFSGLQFPNYSSELNVNALELDDSALYLCASSLVEDNEQFFGPGTRLTVL.

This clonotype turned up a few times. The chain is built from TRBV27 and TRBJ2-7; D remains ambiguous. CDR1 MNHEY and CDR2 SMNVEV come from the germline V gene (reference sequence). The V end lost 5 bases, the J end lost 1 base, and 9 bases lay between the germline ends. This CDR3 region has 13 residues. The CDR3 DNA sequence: TGTGCCAGCAGTAAAACACCGTCCTACGAGCAGTACTTC. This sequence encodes CASSKTPSYEQYF.

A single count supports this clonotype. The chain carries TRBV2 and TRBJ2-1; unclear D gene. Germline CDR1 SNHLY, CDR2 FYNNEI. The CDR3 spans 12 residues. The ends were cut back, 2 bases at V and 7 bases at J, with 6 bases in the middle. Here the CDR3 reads CASSEFQNEQFF. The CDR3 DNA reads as TGTGCCAGCAGTGAATTTCAGAATGAGCAGTTCTTC. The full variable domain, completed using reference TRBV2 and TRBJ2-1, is EPEVTQTPSHQVTQMGQEVILRCVPISNHLYFYWYRQILGQKVEFLVSFYNNEISEKSEIFDDQFSVERPDGSNFTLKIRSTKLEDSAMYFCASSEFQNEQFFGPGTRLTVL.

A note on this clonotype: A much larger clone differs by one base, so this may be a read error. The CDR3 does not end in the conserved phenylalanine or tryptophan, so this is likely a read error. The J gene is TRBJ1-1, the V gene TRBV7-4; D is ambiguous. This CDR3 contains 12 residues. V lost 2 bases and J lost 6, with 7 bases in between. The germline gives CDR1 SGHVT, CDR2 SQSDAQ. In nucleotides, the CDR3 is TGTGCCAGCAGCTTATTTCCCCCTGAAGCTTTCATT. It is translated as CASSLFPPEAFI.

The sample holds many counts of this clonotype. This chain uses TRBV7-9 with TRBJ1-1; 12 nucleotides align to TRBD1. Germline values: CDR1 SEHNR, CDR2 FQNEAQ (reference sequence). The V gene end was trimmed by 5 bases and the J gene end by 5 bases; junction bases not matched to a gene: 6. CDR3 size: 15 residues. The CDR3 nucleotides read TGTGCCAGCAGCCCGGGACAGGGGGCGAGGACTGAAGCTTTCTTT. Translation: CASSPGQGARTEAFF.

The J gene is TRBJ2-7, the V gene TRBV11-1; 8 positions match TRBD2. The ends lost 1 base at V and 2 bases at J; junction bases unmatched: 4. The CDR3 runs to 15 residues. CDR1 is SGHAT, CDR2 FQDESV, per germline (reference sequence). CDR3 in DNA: TGTGCCAGCAGCTTAGGTCCGGGACTAGCCTACGAGCAGTACTTC. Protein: CASSLGPGLAYEQYF.

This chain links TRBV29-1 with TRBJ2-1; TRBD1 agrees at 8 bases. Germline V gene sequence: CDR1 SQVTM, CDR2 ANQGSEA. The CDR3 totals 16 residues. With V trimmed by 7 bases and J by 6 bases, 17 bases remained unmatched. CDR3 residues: CSARALDRGGFNEQFF. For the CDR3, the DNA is TGCAGCGCTAGAGCGTTAGACAGGGGAGGTTTCAATGAGCAGTTCTTC.

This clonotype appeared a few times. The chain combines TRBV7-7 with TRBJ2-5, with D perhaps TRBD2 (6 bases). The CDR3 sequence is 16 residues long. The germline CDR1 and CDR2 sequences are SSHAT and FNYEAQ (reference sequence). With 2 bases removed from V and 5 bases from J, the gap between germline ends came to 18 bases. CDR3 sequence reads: CASSLRVSPGVETQYF. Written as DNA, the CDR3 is TGTGCCAGCAGCTTACGGGTCTCCCCGGGGGTCGAGACCCAGTACTTC.

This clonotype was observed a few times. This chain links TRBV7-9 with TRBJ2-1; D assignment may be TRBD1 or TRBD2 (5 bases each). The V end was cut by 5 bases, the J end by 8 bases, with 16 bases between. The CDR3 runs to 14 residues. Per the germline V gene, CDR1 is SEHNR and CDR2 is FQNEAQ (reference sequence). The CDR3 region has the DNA TGTGCCAGCAGCCACGATGAGGGGCAGCATGAGCAGTTCTTC. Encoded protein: CASSHDEGQHEQFF. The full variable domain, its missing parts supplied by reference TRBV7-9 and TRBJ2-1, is DTGVSQNPRHKITKRGQNVTFRCDPISEHNRLYWYRQTLGQGPEFLTYFQNEAQLEKSRLLSDRFSAERPKGSFSTLEIQRTEQGDSAMYLCASSHDEGQHEQFFGPGTRLTVL.

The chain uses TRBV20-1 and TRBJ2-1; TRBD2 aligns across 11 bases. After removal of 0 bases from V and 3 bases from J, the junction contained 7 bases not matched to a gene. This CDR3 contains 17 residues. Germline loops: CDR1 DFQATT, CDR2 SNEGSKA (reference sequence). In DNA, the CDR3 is TGCAGTGCTAGAGATCTACTAGCGGGGGAGAGCTACAATGAGCAGTTCTTC. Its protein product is CSARDLLAGESYNEQFF.

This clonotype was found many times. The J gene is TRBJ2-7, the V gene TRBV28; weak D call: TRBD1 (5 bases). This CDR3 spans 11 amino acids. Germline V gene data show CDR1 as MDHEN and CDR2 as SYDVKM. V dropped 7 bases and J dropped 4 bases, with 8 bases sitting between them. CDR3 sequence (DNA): TGTGCCAGCAAGACAGATTACGAGCAGTACTTC. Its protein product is CASKTDYEQYF.

The CDR3 DNA is TGTGCCAGCACCCCCGGGGGGGACGAGCAGTACTTC. This gives the protein CASTPGGDEQYF. V and J are TRBV28 and TRBJ2-7, with 8 bases that match TRBD2. The CDR3 extends over 12 amino acids. Germline CDR1 is MDHEN and CDR2 is SYDVKM. The V segment lost 7 bases and the J segment 5 bases; nucleotides outside the gene matches: 4.

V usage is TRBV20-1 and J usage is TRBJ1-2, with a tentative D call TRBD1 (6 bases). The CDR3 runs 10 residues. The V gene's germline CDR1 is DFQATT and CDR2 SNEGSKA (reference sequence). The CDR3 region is CSTGQYDYTF. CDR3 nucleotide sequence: TGCAGCACAGGGCAATACGACTACACCTTC.

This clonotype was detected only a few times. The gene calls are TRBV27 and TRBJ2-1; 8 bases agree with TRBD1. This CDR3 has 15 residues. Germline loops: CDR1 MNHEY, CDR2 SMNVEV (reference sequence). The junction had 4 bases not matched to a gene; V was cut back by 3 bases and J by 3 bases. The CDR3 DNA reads TGTGCCAGCAGTTTGGGGACAGGACTCTACAATGAGCAGTTCTTC. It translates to CASSLGTGLYNEQFF.

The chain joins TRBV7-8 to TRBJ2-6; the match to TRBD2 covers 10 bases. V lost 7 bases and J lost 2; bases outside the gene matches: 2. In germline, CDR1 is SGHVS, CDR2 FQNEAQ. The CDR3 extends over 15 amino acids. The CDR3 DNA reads TGTGCCAGCAACCTAGCGGGGGCTGGGGCCAACGTCCTGACTTTC. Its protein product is CASNLAGAGANVLTF.

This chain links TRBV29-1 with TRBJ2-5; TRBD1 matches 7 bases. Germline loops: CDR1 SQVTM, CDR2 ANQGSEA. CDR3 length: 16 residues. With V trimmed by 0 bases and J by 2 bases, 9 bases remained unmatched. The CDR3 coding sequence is TGCAGCGTTGAAGATTTTGGCGACAGGGAACAAGAGACCCAGTACTTC. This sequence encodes CSVEDFGDREQETQYF.

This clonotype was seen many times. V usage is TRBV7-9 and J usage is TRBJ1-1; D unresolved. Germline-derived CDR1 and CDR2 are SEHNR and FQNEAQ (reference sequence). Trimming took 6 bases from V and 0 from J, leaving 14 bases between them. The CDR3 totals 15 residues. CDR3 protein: CASSPGEGVNTEAFF. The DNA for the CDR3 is TGTGCCAGCAGTCCAGGAGAGGGAGTGAACACTGAAGCTTTCTTT.

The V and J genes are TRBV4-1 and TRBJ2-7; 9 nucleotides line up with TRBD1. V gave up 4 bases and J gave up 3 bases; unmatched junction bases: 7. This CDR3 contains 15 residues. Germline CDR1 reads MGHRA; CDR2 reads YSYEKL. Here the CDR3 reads CASSPRTGVFYEQYF. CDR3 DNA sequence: TGCGCCAGCAGCCCCCGGACAGGGGTATTCTACGAGCAGTACTTC.

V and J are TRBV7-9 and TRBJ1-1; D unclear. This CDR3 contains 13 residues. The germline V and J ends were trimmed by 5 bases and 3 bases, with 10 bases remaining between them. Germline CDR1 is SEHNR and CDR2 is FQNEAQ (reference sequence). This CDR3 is CASSGDVHTEAFF. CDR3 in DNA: TGTGCCAGCAGCGGCGATGTGCACACTGAAGCTTTCTTT.

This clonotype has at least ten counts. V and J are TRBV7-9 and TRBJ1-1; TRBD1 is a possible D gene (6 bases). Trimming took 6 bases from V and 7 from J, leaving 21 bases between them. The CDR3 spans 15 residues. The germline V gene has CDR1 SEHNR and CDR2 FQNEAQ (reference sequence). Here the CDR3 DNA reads TGTGCCAGCAGTCCCGCGGAGGGACACGTTCGTGAAGCTTTCTTT. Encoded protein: CASSPAEGHVREAFF.

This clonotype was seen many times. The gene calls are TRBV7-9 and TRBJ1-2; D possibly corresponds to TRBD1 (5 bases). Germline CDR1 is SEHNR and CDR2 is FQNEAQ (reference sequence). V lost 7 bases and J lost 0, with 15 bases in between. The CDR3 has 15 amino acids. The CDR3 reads CASTTYRTPNYGYTF. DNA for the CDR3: TGTGCCAGCACCACCTACAGGACTCCTAACTATGGCTACACCTTC.

For the CDR3, the DNA is TGCAGTGCCCCTTCGATGAACACTGAAGCTTTCTTT. This gives the protein CSAPSMNTEAFF. This rearrangement joins TRBV20-1 to TRBJ1-1; D gene unclear. Per germline, CDR1 DFQATT and CDR2 SNEGSKA (reference sequence). Deletions cut 6 bases from V and 0 bases from J, with 8 bases between. The CDR3 runs 12 residues.

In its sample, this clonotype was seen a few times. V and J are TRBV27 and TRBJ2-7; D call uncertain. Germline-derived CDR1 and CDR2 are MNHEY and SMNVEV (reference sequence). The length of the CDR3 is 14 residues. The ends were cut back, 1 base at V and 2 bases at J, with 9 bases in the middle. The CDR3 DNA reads TGTGCCAGCAGTTTATTGTCCGGACCCTACGAGCAGTACTTC. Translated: CASSLLSGPYEQYF.

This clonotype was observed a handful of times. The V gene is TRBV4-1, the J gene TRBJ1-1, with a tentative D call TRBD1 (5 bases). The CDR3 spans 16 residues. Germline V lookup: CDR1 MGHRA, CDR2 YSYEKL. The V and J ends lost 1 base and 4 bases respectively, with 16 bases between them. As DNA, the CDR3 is TGCGCCAGCAGCCAAGCCGTGGGACGGTACGGCACTGAAGCTTTCTTT. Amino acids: CASSQAVGRYGTEAFF.